The TCR beta chain under discussion was sequenced for a study of response to subunit inactivated influenza vaccine. This clonotype was counted only a few times. TCRdb reprocessed the RT-PCR reads via MiXCR and lists one record per CDR3 protein. Counted here are 280,000 or so distinct CDR3 sequences, around a fifth occurring once; the ten biggest clones make up roughly 10%. The sequenced sample was PBMCs from blood, obtained less than 22 months after vaccination. The receptor was isolated from a man between 50 and 75 years old who received an inactivated influenza vaccine.

This CDR3 is CASSTGLQETQYF. The CDR3 DNA follows: TGTGCCAGCAGCACGGGACTCCAAGAGACCCAGTACTTC. This chain joins TRBV13 and TRBJ2-5; D perhaps matches TRBD2 (6 bases). CDR3 length equals 13 residues. Germline V lookup: CDR1 PRHDT, CDR2 FYEKMQ (reference sequence). V dropped 5 bases and J dropped 1 base, with 8 bases sitting between them.